Presented here are 17 T cell receptor beta chains from one specimen sequenced in a study of cytomegalovirus exposure and HLA in healthy donors. 60 Vbeta and 13 Jbeta primers were used in PCR. Profiling relied on immunoSEQ multiplex PCR, and the TCRdb table lists in-frame clones only, not all of them. Of 150,000 or so clones listed, 75% to 80% are singletons. Sequenced input: PBMCs. These receptors originate from a woman aged 50 to 65 in good health and CMV-seropositive.

The genes are TRBV21-1 and TRBJ2-7; the table's D call TRBD1 went unverified against the DNA. TRBV21-1 is recorded as a pseudogene. The CDR3 length is 15 residues. The CDR3 spells CASSKFGTGDYEQYF. CDR3 bases: TGTGCCAGCAGCAAATTTGGGACAGGGGACTACGAGCAGTACTTC.

The chain carries TRBV7-8 and TRBJ1-5, with TRBD1 identical over 8 bases. Per the germline V gene, CDR1 is SGHVS and CDR2 is FQNEAQ. Germline trimming cut 3 bases from V and 6 bases from J; bases unmatched to any gene: 7. CDR3 size: 15 residues. CDR3 loop: CASSLGTGKTQPQHF. For the CDR3, the DNA is TGTGCCAGCAGCTTGGGGACAGGAAAAACTCAGCCCCAGCATTTT.

The chain is built from TRBV28 and TRBJ1-6; TRBD1 matches at 10 bases. This CDR3 is 15 amino acids long. V shed 2 bases, J shed 9 bases, and the junction held 4 bases outside the gene matches. Germline V gene data show CDR1 as MDHEN and CDR2 as SYDVKM. The CDR3 protein is CASSLPTGGRSPLHF. The CDR3 DNA is TGTGCCAGCAGTTTACCGACAGGGGGCCGTTCACCCCTCCACTTT.

Only one count was recorded for this clone. The chain uses TRBV5-6 and TRBJ2-7; 7 bases are shared with TRBD2. The V and J ends lost 0 bases and 3 bases, in that order; junction bases with no gene match: 3. The germline CDR1 and CDR2 sequences are SGHDT and YYEEEE. The CDR3 extends over 14 amino acids. The CDR3 is CASSLGLADYEQYF. In nucleotides, the CDR3 is TGTGCCAGCAGCTTGGGGCTAGCGGACTACGAGCAGTACTTC. The full variable domain, with the rest looked up from reference TRBV5-6 and TRBJ2-7, is DAGVTQSPTHLIKTRGQQVTLRCSPKSGHDTVSWYQQALGQGPQFIFQYYEEEERQRGNFPDRFSGHQFPNYSSELNVNALLLGDSALYLCASSLGLADYEQYFGPGTRLTVT.

Only one count was recorded for this clone. Here the CDR3 DNA reads TGCGCCAGCAGCCCCCTACCGGGACAGTCTAATGAAAAACTGTTTTTT. This translates into CASSPLPGQSNEKLFF. The chain carries TRBV4-1 and TRBJ1-4; TRBD1 aligns across 7 bases. CDR1 MGHRA and CDR2 YSYEKL come from the germline V gene. V was pared by 4 bases and J by 3 bases, with 8 bases of the junction left unmatched. The CDR3 totals 16 residues.

The genes are TRBV4-1 and TRBJ2-3, with TRBD2 matching 9 bases. The CDR3 extends over 17 amino acids. V was clipped by 0 bases and J by 2 bases; unmatched bases: 6. Germline values: CDR1 MGHRA, CDR2 YSYEKL. The CDR3 sequence is CASSQETSGSYTDTQYF. DNA for the CDR3: TGCGCCAGCAGCCAAGAAACTAGCGGGTCCTACACAGATACGCAGTATTTT.

This clone has a handful of counts. The chain employs TRBV15 and TRBJ1-1; D remains unclear. The length of the CDR3 is 13 residues. Germline CDR1 is LNHNV and CDR2 is YYDKDF (reference sequence). Trimming removed 4 bases from V and 0 bases from J, with 6 bases in between. CDR3: CATSIDMNTEAFF. The CDR3 DNA is TGTGCCACCAGCATAGATATGAACACTGAAGCTTTCTTT. Based on the CDR3 plus reference TRBV15 and TRBJ1-1, the full variable domain is DAMVIQNPRYQVTQFGKPVTLSCSQTLNHNVMYWYQQKSSQAPKLLFHYYDKDFNNEADTPDNFQSRRPNTSFCFLDIRSPGLGDTAMYLCATSIDMNTEAFFGQGTRLTVV.

V usage is TRBV7-2 and J usage is TRBJ2-3, with 15 bases fitting TRBD2. Germline CDR1 SGHTA, CDR2 FQGNSA. J was trimmed by 8 bases and V by 4 bases; bases with no gene match: 13. CDR3 size: 18 residues. CDR3 coding DNA: TGTGCCAGCAGCTACCGTCGGACTAGCGGGGGGGCCTTAGCTACGCAGTATTTT. This translates into CASSYRRTSGGALATQYF.

This clone was seen just once. The rearrangement links TRBV2 to TRBJ2-2; 8 bases match TRBD2. There are 14 residues in the CDR3. With 7 bases clipped from V and 6 bases from J, the junction kept 7 bases outside the gene matches. CDR1 and CDR2 (germline): SNHLY, FYNNEI. CDR3 sequence: CASKREPPPGELFF. As DNA, the CDR3 is TGTGCCAGCAAGCGGGAGCCCCCCCCCGGGGAGCTGTTTTTT.

The chain recombines TRBV13 with TRBJ2-1; 14 positions agree with TRBD2. CDR3 size: 19 residues. From germline, CDR1 is PRHDT and CDR2 FYEKMQ (reference sequence). The J segment lost 8 bases and the V segment lost 2 bases, leaving 14 bases of the junction unmatched. As DNA, the CDR3 is TGTGCCAGCAGCTTACCCGGACTAGCGGGGGGCAGTGGCACCGATGAGCAGTTCTTC. This sequence encodes CASSLPGLAGGSGTDEQFF.

V gene TRBV5-6 combines with J gene TRBJ1-5; a possible D gene is TRBD1 (5 bases). The germline CDR1 and CDR2 sequences are SGHDT and YYEEEE. Trimming took off 1 base at V and 5 bases at J, with 13 bases between the two ends. The CDR3 extends over 15 amino acids. The DNA of the CDR3 is TGTGCCAGCAGCTTGTACAGGAATATCGATCAGCCCCAGCATTTT. The encoded protein is CASSLYRNIDQPQHF.

The chain has TRBV7-2 and TRBJ1-2, with unresolved D. This CDR3 region has 12 residues. Between the trimmed V and J ends, which lost 5 bases and 2 bases, there was a span of 6 bases. Per the germline V gene, CDR1 is SGHTA and CDR2 is FQGNSA. The CDR3 nucleotides read TGTGCCAGCAGCCGACTAAACTATGGCTACACCTTC. Its protein is CASSRLNYGYTF. Full variable domain (missing parts from reference TRBV7-2 and TRBJ1-2): GAGVSQSPSNKVTEKGKDVELRCDPISGHTALYWYRQSLGQGLEFLIYFQGNSAPDKSGLPSDRFSAERTGGSVSTLTIQRTQQEDSAVYLCASSRLNYGYTFGSGTRLTVV.

A single count supports this clone. The rearrangement uses TRBV13 and TRBJ2-7; the match to TRBD1 covers 8 bases. The germline gives CDR1 PRHDT, CDR2 FYEKMQ (reference sequence). Unmatched junction bases numbered 6, after V lost 5 bases and J lost 9 bases. The CDR3 consists of 12 residues. This CDR3 reads CASSLTGGAQYF. CDR3 DNA: TGTGCCAGCAGCCTTACAGGGGGTGCGCAGTACTTC. Drawing the rest from reference TRBV13 and TRBJ2-7, the complete variable domain is AAGVIQSPRHLIKEKRETATLKCYPIPRHDTVYWYQQGPGQDPQFLISFYEKMQSDKGSIPDRFSAQQFSDYHSELNMSSLELGDSALYFCASSLTGGAQYFGPGTRLTVT.

In its sample, this clone was seen once. The gene calls are TRBV5-4 and TRBJ1-1, with no clear D. The CDR3 runs 14 residues. CDR1 is SGHNT, CDR2 YYREEE, per germline (reference sequence). Trimming shortened V by 2 bases and J by 0 bases, and 8 bases separated the two germline ends. CDR3 protein: CASSLDQVNTEAFF. CDR3 in DNA: TGTGCCAGCAGCTTAGATCAGGTGAACACTGAAGCTTTCTTT.

This rearrangement joins TRBV27 to TRBJ2-1; a possible D gene is TRBD2 (6 bases). The V gene's germline CDR1 is MNHEY and CDR2 SMNVEV (reference sequence). The V gene lost 5 bases and the J gene lost 1 base, with 12 bases spanning the gap. The length of the CDR3 is 15 residues. Here the CDR3 DNA reads TGTGCCAGCAGTGGGGGGAGCAGGTCCTACAATGAGCAGTTCTTC. Residues: CASSGGSRSYNEQFF.

This clone appeared a single time. The genes are TRBV5-4 and TRBJ1-2; D gene unclear. Germline V CDR1 and CDR2: SGHNT, YYREEE (reference sequence). This CDR3 has 11 amino acids. Trimming cost V 0 bases and J 7 bases, with 4 bases left between them. CDR3 loop: CASSLDGGYTF. Written as DNA, the CDR3 is TGTGCCAGCAGCTTGGACGGTGGCTACACCTTC. The complete variable domain, with remaining parts taken from reference TRBV5-4 and TRBJ1-2, reads ETGVTQSPTHLIKTRGQQVTLRCSSQSGHNTVSWYQQALGQGPQFIFQYYREEENGRGNFPPRFSGLQFPNYSSELNVNALELDDSALYLCASSLDGGYTFGSGTRLTVV.

This clone occurred a few times. This rearrangement joins TRBV25-1 to TRBJ1-2; D is unclear. V lost 2 bases and J lost 4, with 17 bases in between. Germline loops: CDR1 MGHDK, CDR2 SYGVNS. This CDR3 is 16 amino acids long. DNA for the CDR3: TGTGCCAGCAGTGAACCGGGTCTCGAAGATCCCTATGGCTACACCTTC. This translates into CASSEPGLEDPYGYTF.